The 9 T cell receptor beta chains below come from one sample, sequenced in a study of shared T cell receptors in the human thymus. The data were produced by immunoSEQ multiplex PCR, yet TCRdb's version contains in-frame clones alone and is incomplete. This table holds about 660,000 clones, roughly 90% found once. Another study also made use of these data, one on human thymus T cells.

Material for sequencing was thymocytes. All receptors come from a boy younger than two with a congenital heart defect.

The V gene is TRBV28, the J gene TRBJ2-1; 9 bases map to TRBD2. CDR1 and CDR2 (germline): MDHEN, SYDVKM. CDR3 length equals 15 residues. J was trimmed by 8 bases and V by 6 bases; bases with no gene match: 11. CDR3: CASRRRASGKHEQFF. DNA for the CDR3: TGTGCCAGCAGGCGCCGGGCTAGCGGGAAGCATGAGCAGTTCTTC.

This sequence joins TRBV5-1 and TRBJ1-3; D perhaps matches TRBD1 (6 bases). Trimming removed 0 bases at V and 2 bases at J, with 12 bases between. Germline CDR1 reads SGHRS; CDR2 reads YFSETQ. The CDR3 loop spans 16 amino acids. For the CDR3, the DNA is TGCGCCAGCAGCTTGGGCCGACAGGAGCCTGGAAACACCATATATTTT. This sequence encodes CASSLGRQEPGNTIYF.

V is TRBV13 and J is TRBJ2-3; 7 bases are a match to TRBD2. In germline, CDR1 is PRHDT, CDR2 FYEKMQ (reference sequence). Trimming cost V 5 bases and J 4 bases; bases outside gene matches: 18. This CDR3 spans 18 amino acids. The CDR3 sequence: CASSPLPNTSEEPDTQYF. DNA of the CDR3: TGTGCCAGCAGCCCCCTTCCCAATACTAGCGAGGAACCAGATACGCAGTATTTT.

The chain has TRBV11-3 and TRBJ2-1; 9 positions agree with TRBD1. The germline V gene encodes CDR1 SGHNT and CDR2 YENEEA. The CDR3 has 17 amino acids. The trim removed 0 bases at V and 8 bases at J, leaving 11 bases unmatched. The CDR3 loop is CASSLDHRDRDMHEQFF. In nucleotides, the CDR3 is TGTGCCAGCAGCTTAGACCACCGGGACAGGGATATGCATGAGCAGTTCTTC.

A single count supports this clone. The chain is built from TRBV9 and TRBJ2-5; the D is unclear. The germline gives CDR1 SGDLS, CDR2 YYNGEE. V dropped 0 bases and J dropped 1 base, with 22 bases sitting between them. The CDR3 totals 19 residues. As DNA, the CDR3 is TGTGCCAGCAGCGTAGCCCCGGTCGCGTGGGCCCTTCCCCAAGAGACCCAGTACTTC. Encoded protein: CASSVAPVAWALPQETQYF.

This clone was seen a handful of times. J is TRBJ1-1 and V is TRBV28, with D hard to call. Trimming removed 3 bases at V and 0 bases at J, with 11 bases between. From germline, CDR1 is MDHEN and CDR2 SYDVKM. The CDR3 consists of 15 residues. As DNA, the CDR3 is TGTGCCAGCAGTTTGGGCAGAGCAATGAACACTGAAGCTTTCTTT. This codes for CASSLGRAMNTEAFF.

This clone has a handful of counts. The rearrangement uses TRBV28 and TRBJ2-7; TRBD2 agrees at 10 bases. Germline CDR1 reads MDHEN; CDR2 reads SYDVKM. J was trimmed by 0 bases and V by 1 base; bases with no gene match: 12. This CDR3 has 19 amino acids. CDR3 region: CASSLYTSGNWNSSYEQYF. The CDR3 DNA follows: TGTGCCAGCAGTTTATATACTAGCGGGAATTGGAACAGCTCCTACGAGCAGTACTTC.

A single count supports this clone. The chain uses TRBV11-1 and TRBJ2-2; a weak D match, TRBD2 (6 bases). The V end was cut by 8 bases, the J end by 2 bases, with 21 bases between. The germline gives CDR1 SGHAT, CDR2 FQDESV (reference sequence). The CDR3 is 17 amino acids. The CDR3 is CASRSPEGLTNTGELFF. As DNA, the CDR3 is TGTGCCAGCCGAAGTCCGGAGGGACTGACCAACACCGGGGAGCTGTTTTTT. Full variable domain (outside the CDR3, taken from reference TRBV11-1 and TRBJ2-2): EAEVAQSPRYKITEKSQAVAFWCDPISGHATLYWYRQILGQGPELLVQFQDESVVDDSQLPKDRFSAERLKGVDSTLKIQPAELGDSAMYLCASRSPEGLTNTGELFFGEGSRLTVL.

The chain couples TRBV27 to TRBJ2-6; D is perhaps TRBD2 (6 bases). CDR1 and CDR2 (germline): MNHEY, SMNVEV (reference sequence). The CDR3 spans 18 residues. Trimming took 5 bases from V and 2 from J, leaving 19 bases between them. The CDR3 spells CASSPSSRGGTGANVLTF. CDR3 bases: TGTGCCAGCAGTCCCTCGTCCCGTGGAGGGACTGGGGCCAACGTCCTGACTTTC.